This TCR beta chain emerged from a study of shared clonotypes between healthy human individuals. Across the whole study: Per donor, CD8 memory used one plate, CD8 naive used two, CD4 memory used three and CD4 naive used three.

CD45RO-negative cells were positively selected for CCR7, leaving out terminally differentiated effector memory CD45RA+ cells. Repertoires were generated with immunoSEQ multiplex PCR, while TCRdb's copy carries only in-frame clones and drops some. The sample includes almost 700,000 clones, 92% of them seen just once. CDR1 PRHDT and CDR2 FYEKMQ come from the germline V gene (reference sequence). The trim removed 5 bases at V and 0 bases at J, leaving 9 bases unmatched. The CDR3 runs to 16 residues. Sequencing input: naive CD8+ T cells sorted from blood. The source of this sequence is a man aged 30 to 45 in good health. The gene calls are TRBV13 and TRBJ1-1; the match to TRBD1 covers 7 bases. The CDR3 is CASSLRTGGLNTEAFF. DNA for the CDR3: TGTGCCAGCAGCCTGCGGACAGGTGGGCTGAACACTGAAGCTTTCTTT.